The 12 T cell receptor beta chains given below trace back to one sample, sequenced in a study of T cells after yellow fever vaccination. TCRdb used MiXCR to reprocess the 5' RACE reads, holding one entry per CDR3 protein. The sample includes under 200,000 distinct CDR3 sequences, about 7% seen only once; the top ten take roughly 2.5%. Sequencing used CD4+ T cells sorted from PBMCs, obtained about 5 days after the first yellow fever vaccination. The receptors originated from a man younger than 30 who received the YFV17D yellow fever vaccine.

The chain combines TRBV20-1 with TRBJ2-1; no clear D. This CDR3 is 14 amino acids long. Per germline, CDR1 DFQATT and CDR2 SNEGSKA (reference sequence). Trimming took 6 bases from V and 0 from J, leaving 12 bases between them. DNA for the CDR3: TGCAGTGCCCTACTTGCTAGCTCCTACAATGAGCAGTTCTTC. Protein product: CSALLASSYNEQFF.

Regarding this clonotype: This may stem from a read error, because a much larger clone lies one nucleotide away. CDR3 loop: CIARDPSGGQETQYF. CDR3 DNA sequence: TGCATTGCTAGAGATCCGTCGGGTGGCCAAGAGACCCAGTACTTC. The V call is TRBV20-1, the J call TRBJ2-5, with no clear D. The V gene's germline CDR1 is DFQATT and CDR2 SNEGSKA (reference sequence). This CDR3 spans 15 amino acids.

This clonotype has ten or more counts. The V and J genes are TRBV7-8 and TRBJ1-3; D gene ambiguous. CDR3 length equals 14 residues. Trimming took 7 bases from V and 5 from J, leaving 15 bases between them. From germline, CDR1 is SGHVS and CDR2 FQNEAQ. CDR3 DNA sequence: TGTGCCAGCACCGCCCGAGGGTTTAGAAACACCATATATTTT. It codes for CASTARGFRNTIYF.

With respect to this clonotype: This clone may be a read error of a much larger clone one base away. This is likely a read error, given that the CDR3 carries no conserved phenylalanine or tryptophan at its end. The chain is built from TRBV5-1 and TRBJ2-5, with D possibly being TRBD2 (6 bases). Between the trimmed V and J ends, which lost 4 bases and 2 bases, there was a span of 15 bases. The V gene's germline CDR1 is SGHRS and CDR2 YFSETQ. This CDR3 has 15 residues. In DNA, the CDR3 is TGCGCCAGCAGCACGGACCCGCGGGGTCAAGAGACCCAGTACCTC. Its translation is CASSTDPRGQETQYL.

In this sample, this clonotype turned up many times. This sequence joins TRBV12-3 or TRBV12-4 and TRBJ1-5; tentative D call: TRBD1 (5 bases). The germline V and J ends were trimmed by 1 base and 3 bases, with 10 bases remaining between them. CDR3 length: 15 amino acids. The chain's CDR3 is CASSLGDGSNQPQHF. The CDR3 nucleotides read TGTGCCAGCAGTTTAGGGGACGGTTCCAATCAGCCCCAGCATTTT.

There are many counts of this clonotype. The rearrangement joins TRBV6-5 to TRBJ1-5; weak D call: TRBD1 (6 bases). CDR1 MNHEY and CDR2 SVGAGI come from the germline V gene. The V end lost 2 bases, the J end lost 0 bases, and 8 bases lay between the germline ends. The CDR3 runs 15 residues. The CDR3 sequence is CASSYEDSSNQPQHF. The CDR3 nucleotides are TGTGCCAGCAGTTACGAGGACAGTAGCAATCAGCCCCAGCATTTT.

Points on this clonotype: A much more abundant neighbour one base away suggests this may be a read error. The chain combines TRBV3-1 with TRBJ1-1; D is ambiguous. The germline V gene encodes CDR1 LGHDT and CDR2 YNNKEL (reference sequence). The length of the CDR3 is 13 residues. The CDR3, as DNA: TGTGCCGGCAGCCAAGATTGGGGTACTGAAGCTTTCTTT. Its protein product is CAGSQDWGTEAFF.

The chain joins TRBV20-1 to TRBJ1-2; D possibly corresponds to TRBD1 (6 bases). The germline CDR1 and CDR2 sequences are DFQATT and SNEGSKA (reference sequence). The CDR3 has 14 residues. With 0 bases removed from V and 6 bases from J, the gap between germline ends came to 14 bases. CDR3 bases: TGCAGTGCTAGAGAGACGATGCGACAGGATGGCTACACCTTC. It translates to CSARETMRQDGYTF.

Notes on this clonotype: A much larger clonotype is one base distant, so this may be a read error. The DNA for the CDR3 is TGTGCCAGCAGTCGTTTGGTGGTTTCTAGCACAGATACGCAGTATTTT. Protein: CASSRLVVSSTDTQYF. J is TRBJ2-3 and V is TRBV27; D gene unclear. Germline values: CDR1 MNHEY, CDR2 SMNVEV (reference sequence). The CDR3 has 16 amino acids. V lost 5 bases, J lost 0 bases, and 15 bases lay in between.

This clonotype was counted at least ten times. This chain uses TRBV4-1 with TRBJ2-1, with D perhaps TRBD1 (5 bases). V lost 7 bases to trimming and J lost 0 bases, with 16 bases between them. Germline V gives CDR1 MGHRA, CDR2 YSYEKL. This CDR3 has 16 residues. This chain's CDR3 is CASKPGLGFSYNEQFF. For the CDR3, the DNA is TGCGCCAGCAAGCCAGGGCTGGGGTTCTCCTACAATGAGCAGTTCTTC.

This clonotype was observed a few times. The chain recombines TRBV11-2 with TRBJ1-4; 10 bases agree with TRBD1. The V segment lost 2 bases and the J segment 8 bases; nucleotides outside the gene matches: 5. This CDR3 has 15 amino acids. The germline V gene encodes CDR1 SGHAT and CDR2 FQNNGV. CDR3 bases: TGTGCCAGCAGCTTACGACAGGGGGCAGAAGAAAAACTGTTTTTT. Protein product: CASSLRQGAEEKLFF.

This clonotype occurred many times. The genes are TRBV7-2 and TRBJ1-1; 7 bases fit TRBD1. The CDR3 contains 14 residues. From germline, CDR1 is SGHTA and CDR2 FQGNSA. Losses at the gene ends were 3 bases for V and 4 bases for J; bases not matched to a gene: 5. CDR3 DNA: TGTGCCAGCAGCTTCACACAGGGGATCACTGAAGCTTTCTTT. Its translation is CASSFTQGITEAFF.